The entry that follows covers one T cell receptor (beta chain) sequence. Its antigen remains unidentified. One entry per CDR3 protein, called by TCRdb with MiXCR from the RT-PCR reads. The sample has about 520,000 distinct CDR3 sequences; 25% are singletons. This sample stems from a study of response to subunit inactivated influenza vaccine. Whole-study findings and limits: The authors proposed limited new T cell recruitment per seasonal influenza vaccination.

CDR3 length equals 12 residues. V was pared by 7 bases and J by 1 base, with 7 bases between. The rearrangement uses TRBV12-3 or TRBV12-4 and TRBJ2-5; a weak D match, TRBD2 (5 bases). This sample comprised CD4+ T cells sorted from PBMCs, obtained 4 to 6 days after vaccination. The sequence was collected from a middle-aged man who received an inactivated influenza vaccine. In DNA, the CDR3 is TGTGCCAGCATGGCGGGCCAAGAGACCCAGTACTTC. This codes for CASMAGQETQYF.